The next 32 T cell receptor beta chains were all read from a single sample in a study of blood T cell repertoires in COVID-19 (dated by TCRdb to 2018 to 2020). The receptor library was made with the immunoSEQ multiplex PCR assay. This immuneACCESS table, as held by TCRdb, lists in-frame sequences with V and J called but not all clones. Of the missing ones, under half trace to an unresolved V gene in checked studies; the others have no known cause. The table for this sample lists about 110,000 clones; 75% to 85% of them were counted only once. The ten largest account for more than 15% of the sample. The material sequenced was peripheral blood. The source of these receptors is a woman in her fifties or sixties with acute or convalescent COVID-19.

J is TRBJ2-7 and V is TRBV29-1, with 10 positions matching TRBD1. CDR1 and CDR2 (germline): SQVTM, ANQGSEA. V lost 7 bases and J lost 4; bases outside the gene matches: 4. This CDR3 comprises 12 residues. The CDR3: CSAGTGDYEQYF. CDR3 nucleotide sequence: TGCAGCGCGGGGACAGGGGATTACGAGCAGTACTTC.

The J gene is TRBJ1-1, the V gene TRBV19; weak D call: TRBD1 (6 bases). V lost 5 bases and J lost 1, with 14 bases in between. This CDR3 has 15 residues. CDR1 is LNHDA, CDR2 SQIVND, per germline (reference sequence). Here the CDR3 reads CASSFRQGRNTEAFF. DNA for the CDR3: TGTGCCAGTAGTTTCCGGCAGGGGCGGAACACTGAAGCTTTCTTT.

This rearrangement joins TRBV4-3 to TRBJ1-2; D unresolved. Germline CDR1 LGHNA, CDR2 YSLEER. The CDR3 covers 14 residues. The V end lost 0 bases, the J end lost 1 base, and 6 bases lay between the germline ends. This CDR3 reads CASSQDRFNYGYTF. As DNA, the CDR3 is TGCGCCAGCAGCCAAGACAGGTTTAACTATGGCTACACCTTC.

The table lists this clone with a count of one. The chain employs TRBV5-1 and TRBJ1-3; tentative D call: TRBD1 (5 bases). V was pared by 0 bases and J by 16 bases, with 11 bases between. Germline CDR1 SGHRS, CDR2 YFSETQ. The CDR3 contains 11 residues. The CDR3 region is CASSLDTGLYF. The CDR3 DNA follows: TGCGCCAGCAGCTTGGATACGGGACTGTATTTT.

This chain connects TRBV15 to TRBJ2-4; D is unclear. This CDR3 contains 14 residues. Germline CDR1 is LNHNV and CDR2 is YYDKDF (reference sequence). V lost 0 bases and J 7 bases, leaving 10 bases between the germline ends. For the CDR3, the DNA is TGTGCCACCAGCAGAGAGGTCTTCGGGAACATTCAGTACTTC. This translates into CATSREVFGNIQYF.

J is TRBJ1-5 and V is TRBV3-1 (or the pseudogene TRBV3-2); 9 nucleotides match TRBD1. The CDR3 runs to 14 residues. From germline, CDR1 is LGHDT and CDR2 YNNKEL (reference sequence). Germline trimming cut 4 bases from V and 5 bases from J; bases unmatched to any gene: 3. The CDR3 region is CASSPGQGYQPQHF. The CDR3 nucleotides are TGTGCCAGCAGCCCGGGACAGGGCTATCAGCCCCAGCATTTT.

The CDR3 DNA reads TGTGCCAGCAGCTTGGTAGGGACAAGGGAGACCCAGTACTTC. Its protein is CASSLVGTRETQYF. This sequence joins TRBV5-6 and TRBJ2-5; D might be TRBD1 (6 bases). Per the germline V gene, CDR1 is SGHDT and CDR2 is YYEEEE. V was clipped by 0 bases and J by 5 bases, with 11 bases between them. This CDR3 region has 14 residues. The full variable domain, in which reference TRBV5-6 and TRBJ2-5 provide the parts outside the CDR3, is DAGVTQSPTHLIKTRGQQVTLRCSPKSGHDTVSWYQQALGQGPQFIFQYYEEEERQRGNFPDRFSGHQFPNYSSELNVNALLLGDSALYLCASSLVGTRETQYFGPGTRLLVL.

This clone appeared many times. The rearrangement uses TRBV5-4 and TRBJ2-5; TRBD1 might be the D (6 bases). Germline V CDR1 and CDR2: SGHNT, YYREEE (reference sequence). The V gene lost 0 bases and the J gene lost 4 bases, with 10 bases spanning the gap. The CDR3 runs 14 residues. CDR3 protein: CASSLGGLGETQYF. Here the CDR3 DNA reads TGTGCCAGCAGCTTGGGGGGGCTGGGAGAGACCCAGTACTTC.

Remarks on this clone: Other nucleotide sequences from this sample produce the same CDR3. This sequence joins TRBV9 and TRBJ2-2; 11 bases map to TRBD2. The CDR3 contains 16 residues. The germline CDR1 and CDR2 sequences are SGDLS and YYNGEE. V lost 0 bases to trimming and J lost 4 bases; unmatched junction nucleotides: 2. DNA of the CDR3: TGTGCCAGCAGCGTAGGGACTAGCGGGTCCACCGGGGAGCTGTTTTTT. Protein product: CASSVGTSGSTGELFF.

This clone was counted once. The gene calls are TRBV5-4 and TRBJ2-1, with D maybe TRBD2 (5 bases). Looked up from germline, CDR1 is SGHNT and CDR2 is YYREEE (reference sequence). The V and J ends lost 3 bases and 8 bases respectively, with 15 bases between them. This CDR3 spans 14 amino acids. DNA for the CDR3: TGTGCCAGCAGCTCCATGATCCAAGCGGATGAGCAGTTCTTC. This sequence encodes CASSSMIQADEQFF.

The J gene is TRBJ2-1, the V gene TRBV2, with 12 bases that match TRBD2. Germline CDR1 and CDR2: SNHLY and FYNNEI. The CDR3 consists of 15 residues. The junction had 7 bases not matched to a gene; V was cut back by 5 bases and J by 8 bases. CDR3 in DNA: TGTGCCAGCAGTCCCGGACTAGCGGGGAGGGATGAGCAGTTCTTC. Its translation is CASSPGLAGRDEQFF.

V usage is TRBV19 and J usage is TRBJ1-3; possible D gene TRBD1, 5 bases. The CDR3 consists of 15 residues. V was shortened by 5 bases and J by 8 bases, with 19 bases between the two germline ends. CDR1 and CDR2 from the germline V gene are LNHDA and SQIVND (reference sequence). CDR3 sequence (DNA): TGTGCCAGTAGTCCCTTGGGACGGGGGAAGGACACCATATATTTT. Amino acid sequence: CASSPLGRGKDTIYF. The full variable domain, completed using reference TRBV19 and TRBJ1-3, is DGGITQSPKYLFRKEGQNVTLSCEQNLNHDAMYWYRQDPGQGLRLIYYSQIVNDFQKGDIAEGYSVSREKKESFPLTVTSAQKNPTAFYLCASSPLGRGKDTIYFGEGSWLTVV.

CDR3 sequence: CASSARTGSYEQYF. Here the CDR3 DNA reads TGTGCCAGCAGCGCCCGGACGGGGTCCTACGAGCAGTACTTC. The chain combines TRBV9 with TRBJ2-7; tentatively, D is TRBD2 (5 bases). CDR1 is SGDLS and CDR2 is YYNGEE in the germline V gene. This CDR3 has 14 residues. The V gene lost 3 bases and the J gene lost 1 base, with 11 bases spanning the gap.

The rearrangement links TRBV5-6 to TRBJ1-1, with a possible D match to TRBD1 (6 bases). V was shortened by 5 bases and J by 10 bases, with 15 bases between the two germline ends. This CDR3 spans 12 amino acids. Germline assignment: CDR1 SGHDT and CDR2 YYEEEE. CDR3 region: CASRATGMGAFF. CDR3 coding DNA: TGTGCCAGCAGAGCCACAGGGATGGGAGCTTTCTTT.

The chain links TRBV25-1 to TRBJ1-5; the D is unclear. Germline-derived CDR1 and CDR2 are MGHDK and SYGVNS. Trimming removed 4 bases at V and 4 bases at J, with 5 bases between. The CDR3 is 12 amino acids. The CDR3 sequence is CASSGPNQPQHF. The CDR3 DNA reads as TGTGCCAGCAGTGGTCCGAATCAGCCCCAGCATTTT.

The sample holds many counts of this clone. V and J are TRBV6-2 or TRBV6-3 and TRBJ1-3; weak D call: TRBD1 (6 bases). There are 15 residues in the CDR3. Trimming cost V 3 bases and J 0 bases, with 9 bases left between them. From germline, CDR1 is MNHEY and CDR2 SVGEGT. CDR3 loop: CASSYFRGSGNTIYF. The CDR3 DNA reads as TGTGCCAGCAGTTATTTCAGGGGCTCTGGAAACACCATATATTTT.

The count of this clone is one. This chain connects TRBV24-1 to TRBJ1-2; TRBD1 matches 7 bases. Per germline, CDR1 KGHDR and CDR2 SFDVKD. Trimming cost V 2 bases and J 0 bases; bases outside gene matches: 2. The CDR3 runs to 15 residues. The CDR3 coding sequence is TGTGCCACCAGTGATTCCGGGACAGCTAACTATGGCTACACCTTC. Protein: CATSDSGTANYGYTF.

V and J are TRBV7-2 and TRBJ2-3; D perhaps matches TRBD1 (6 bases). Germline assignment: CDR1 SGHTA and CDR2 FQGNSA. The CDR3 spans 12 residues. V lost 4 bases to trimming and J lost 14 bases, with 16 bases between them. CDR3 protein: CASSSAARGSYF. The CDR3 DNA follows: TGTGCCAGCAGCTCGGCCGCCAGGGGCTCGTATTTT.

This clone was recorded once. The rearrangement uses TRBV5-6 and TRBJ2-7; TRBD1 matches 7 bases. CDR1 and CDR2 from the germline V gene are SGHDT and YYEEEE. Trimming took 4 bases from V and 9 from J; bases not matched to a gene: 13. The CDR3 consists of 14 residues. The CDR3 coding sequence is TGTGCCAGCAGCCGAAGGGACAGTCCGGCCGGGCAGTACTTC. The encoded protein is CASSRRDSPAGQYF.

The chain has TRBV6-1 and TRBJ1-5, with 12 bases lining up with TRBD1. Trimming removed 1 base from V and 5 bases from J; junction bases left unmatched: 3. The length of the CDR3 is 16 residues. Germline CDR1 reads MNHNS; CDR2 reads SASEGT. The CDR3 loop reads CASSEDRDRGHQPQHF. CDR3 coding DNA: TGTGCCAGCAGTGAAGACCGGGACAGGGGGCATCAGCCCCAGCATTTT.

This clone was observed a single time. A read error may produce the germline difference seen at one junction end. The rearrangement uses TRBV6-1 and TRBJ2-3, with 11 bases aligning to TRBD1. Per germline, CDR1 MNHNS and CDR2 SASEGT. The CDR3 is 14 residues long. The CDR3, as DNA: TGTGCCAGCACTGAAGTTTTGGGGACAGGGGGGTTCTATTTT. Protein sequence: CASTEVLGTGGFYF.

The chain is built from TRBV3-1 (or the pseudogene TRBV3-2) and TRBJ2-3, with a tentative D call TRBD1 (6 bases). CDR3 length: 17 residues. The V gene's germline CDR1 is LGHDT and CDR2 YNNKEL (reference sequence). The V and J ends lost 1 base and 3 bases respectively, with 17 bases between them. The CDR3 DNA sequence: TGTGCCAGCAGCCAAGCTTCGAGATGGACAGCAACAGATACGCAGTATTTT. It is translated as CASSQASRWTATDTQYF.

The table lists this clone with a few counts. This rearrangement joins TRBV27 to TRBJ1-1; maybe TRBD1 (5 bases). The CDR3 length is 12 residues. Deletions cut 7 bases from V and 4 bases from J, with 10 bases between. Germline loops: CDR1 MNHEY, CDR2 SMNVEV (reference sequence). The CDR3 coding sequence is TGTGCCAGCACAGGGTCCGGCACTGAAGCTTTCTTT. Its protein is CASTGSGTEAFF.

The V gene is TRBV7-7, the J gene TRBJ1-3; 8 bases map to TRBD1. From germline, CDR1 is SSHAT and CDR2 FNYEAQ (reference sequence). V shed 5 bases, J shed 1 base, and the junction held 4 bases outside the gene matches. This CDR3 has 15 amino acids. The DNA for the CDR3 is TGTGCCAGCAGCCAAGGACAGGGATCTGGAAACACCATATATTTT. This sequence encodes CASSQGQGSGNTIYF.

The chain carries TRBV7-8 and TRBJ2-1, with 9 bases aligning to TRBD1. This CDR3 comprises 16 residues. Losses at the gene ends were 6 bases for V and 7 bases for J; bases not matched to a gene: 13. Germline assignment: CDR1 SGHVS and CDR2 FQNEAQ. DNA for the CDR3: TGTGCCAGCAGACCCGGGACAGGGCGGGCATTGAATGAGCAGTTCTTC. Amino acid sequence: CASRPGTGRALNEQFF.

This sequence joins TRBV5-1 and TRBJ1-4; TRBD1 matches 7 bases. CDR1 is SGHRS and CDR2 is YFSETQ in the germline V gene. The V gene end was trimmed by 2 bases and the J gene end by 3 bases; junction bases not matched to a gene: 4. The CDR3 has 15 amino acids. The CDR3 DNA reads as TGCGCCAGCAGCTTCGGGACAGCCTCTAATGAAAAACTGTTTTTT. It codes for CASSFGTASNEKLFF.

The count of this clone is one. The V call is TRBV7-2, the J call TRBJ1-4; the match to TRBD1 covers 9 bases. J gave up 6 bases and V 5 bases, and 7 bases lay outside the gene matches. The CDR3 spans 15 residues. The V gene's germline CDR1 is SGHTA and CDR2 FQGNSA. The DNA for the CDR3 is TGTGCCAGCAGCGGCCCCGACAGGGGGGATGAAAAACTGTTTTTT. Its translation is CASSGPDRGDEKLFF.

DNA of the CDR3: TGTGCCAGCACTCTTACGGGACAGTTTAAGAGCTACACCTTC. It translates to CASTLTGQFKSYTF. The rearrangement links TRBV2 to TRBJ1-2; 7 bases are a match to TRBD1. J gave up 9 bases and V 7 bases, and 14 bases lay outside the gene matches. This CDR3 region has 14 residues. From germline, CDR1 is SNHLY and CDR2 FYNNEI.

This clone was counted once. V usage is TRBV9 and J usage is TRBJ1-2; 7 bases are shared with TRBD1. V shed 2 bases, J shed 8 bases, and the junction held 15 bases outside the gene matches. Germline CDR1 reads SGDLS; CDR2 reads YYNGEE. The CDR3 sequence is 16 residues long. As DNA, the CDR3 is TGTGCCAGCAGCGTCCCCAGGGACGACAGGGAGGACGGCTACACCTTC. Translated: CASSVPRDDREDGYTF.

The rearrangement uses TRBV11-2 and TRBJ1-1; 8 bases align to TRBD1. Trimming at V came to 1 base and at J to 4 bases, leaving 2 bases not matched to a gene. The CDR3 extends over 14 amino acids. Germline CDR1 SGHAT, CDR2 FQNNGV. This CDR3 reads CASSLVQGATEAFF. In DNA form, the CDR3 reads TGTGCCAGCAGCTTAGTGCAGGGGGCCACTGAAGCTTTCTTT.

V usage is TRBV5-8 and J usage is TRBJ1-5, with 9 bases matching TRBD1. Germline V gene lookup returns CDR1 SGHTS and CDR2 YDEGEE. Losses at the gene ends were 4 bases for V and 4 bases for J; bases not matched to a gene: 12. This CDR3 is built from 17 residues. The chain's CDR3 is CASSGDRELFRNQPQHF. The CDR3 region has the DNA TGTGCCAGCAGCGGGGACAGGGAACTGTTTAGGAATCAGCCCCAGCATTTT. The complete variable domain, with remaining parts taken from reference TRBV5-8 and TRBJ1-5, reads EAGVTQSPTHLIKTRGQQATLRCSPISGHTSVYWYQQALGLGLQFLLWYDEGEERNRGNFPPRFSGRQFPNYSSELNVNALELEDSALYLCASSGDRELFRNQPQHFGDGTRLSIL.

Written as DNA, the CDR3 is TGTGCCAGCAGCCCTCAGGCGGGAGAGACCCAGTACTTC. Translation: CASSPQAGETQYF. The chain recombines TRBV7-3 with TRBJ2-5; D perhaps matches TRBD2 (5 bases). Germline CDR1 reads SGHTA; CDR2 reads FQGTGA. Trimming shortened V by 5 bases and J by 4 bases, and 11 bases separated the two germline ends. The CDR3 totals 13 residues.